The 26 T cell receptor beta chains below come from one sample, sequenced in a study of cytomegalovirus exposure and HLA in healthy donors. A multiplex PCR was run with 60 Vbeta primers and 13 Jbeta primers. Data came from immunoSEQ multiplex PCR; TCRdb stores just in-frame clones and leaves some out. The sample holds some 150,000 clones, 80% seen once. Sequenced sample: PBMCs. These receptors originate from a woman between 40 and 55 years old in good health and CMV-seropositive.

This chain connects TRBV14 to TRBJ2-3; 9 bases are a match to TRBD1. Germline CDR1 and CDR2: SGHDN and FVKESK. The CDR3 has 18 amino acids. V was clipped by 5 bases and J by 5 bases; unmatched bases: 17. CDR3 DNA sequence: TGTGCCAGCAGCACTCCCCTATCCGGGACAGGGCTGATAGATACGCAGTATTTT. Protein sequence: CASSTPLSGTGLIDTQYF.

The genes are TRBV11-3 and TRBJ2-5; 14 nucleotides match TRBD2. The V gene end was trimmed by 5 bases and the J gene end by 5 bases; junction bases not matched to a gene: 4. The CDR3 runs 15 residues. CDR1 is SGHNT and CDR2 is YENEEA in the germline V gene. CDR3 DNA: TGTGCCAGCAGCGCCCGACTAGCGGGGGGGGAGACCCAGTACTTC. Encoded protein: CASSARLAGGETQYF.

DNA for the CDR3: TGCGCCAGCAAGTGTCTGAAGCGTGGCGGGAGGAGATCCTACGAGCAGTACTTC. This sequence encodes CASKCLKRGGRRSYEQYF. The chain links TRBV10-1 to TRBJ2-7, with 8 positions matching TRBD2. This CDR3 has 18 amino acids. V lost 7 bases to trimming and J lost 1 base; unmatched junction nucleotides: 18. CDR1 is WNHNN and CDR2 is SYGVQD in the germline V gene (reference sequence).

V and J are TRBV7-9 and TRBJ2-1, with a possible D match to TRBD2 (5 bases). Trimming stripped 1 base from V and 6 bases from J, with 19 bases between. The CDR3 spans 17 residues. The germline CDR1 and CDR2 sequences are SEHNR and FQNEAQ (reference sequence). The CDR3 coding sequence is TGTGCCAGCAGCTTAGGCGGGCGCCTCTCAGACTGCAATGAGCAGTTCTTC. This translates into CASSLGGRLSDCNEQFF.

The gene calls are TRBV18 and TRBJ1-5; maybe TRBD1 (5 bases). V shed 4 bases and J shed 7 bases, with 20 bases lying between them. There are 16 residues in the CDR3. CDR1 KGHSH and CDR2 LQKENI come from the germline V gene. CDR3: CASSLSKSGSGQPQHF. The CDR3 coding sequence is TGTGCCAGCTCACTGTCCAAGTCAGGTTCAGGGCAGCCCCAGCATTTT.

The V call is TRBV7-2, the J call TRBJ2-7, with 10 bases identical to TRBD2. Germline lookup yields CDR1 SGHTA and CDR2 FQGNSA. The CDR3 totals 15 residues. The junction had 6 bases not matched to a gene; V was cut back by 2 bases and J by 5 bases. DNA for the CDR3: TGTGCCAGCAGCTTATTTGGGACTAGCGCTGACGAGCAGTACTTC. This codes for CASSLFGTSADEQYF.

J is TRBJ2-3 and V is TRBV29-1; TRBD2 might be the D (6 bases). This CDR3 region has 15 residues. Per germline, CDR1 SQVTM and CDR2 ANQGSEA. The ends were cut back, 1 base at V and 2 bases at J, with 13 bases in the middle. CDR3 in amino acids: CSVEAGATLTDTQYF. The CDR3 nucleotides are TGCAGCGTTGAAGCGGGAGCCACCCTCACAGATACGCAGTATTTT.

The J gene is TRBJ1-2, the V gene TRBV30, with D possibly TRBD1 on 6 matching bases. The CDR3 is made up of 12 amino acids. The germline V gene has CDR1 GTSNPN and CDR2 SVGIG (reference sequence). V was cut by 1 base and J by 4 bases, with 7 bases left in between. The CDR3 region is CAWSGQVYGYTF. As DNA, the CDR3 is TGTGCCTGGAGTGGACAGGTCTATGGCTACACCTTC.

This clone was seen a handful of times. The chain links TRBV11-2 to TRBJ2-5; 9 bases fit TRBD1. The CDR3 is 16 residues long. V lost 0 bases to trimming and J lost 5 bases; unmatched junction nucleotides: 7. CDR1 and CDR2 from the germline V gene are SGHAT and FQNNGV. CDR3 residues: CASSLDGQGFMETQYF. CDR3 bases: TGTGCCAGCAGCTTAGACGGACAGGGGTTCATGGAGACCCAGTACTTC.

The V and J genes are TRBV4-1 and TRBJ2-7; the match to TRBD2 covers 12 bases. The CDR3 consists of 16 residues. Germline assignment: CDR1 MGHRA and CDR2 YSYEKL. Germline trimming cut 4 bases from V and 4 bases from J; bases unmatched to any gene: 8. The CDR3 protein is CASSLRTSGTGYEQYF. CDR3 coding DNA: TGCGCCAGCAGCCTCCGGACTAGCGGGACCGGATACGAGCAGTACTTC.

V is TRBV5-1 and J is TRBJ1-5; D not certain. V was shortened by 1 base and J by 1 base, with 9 bases between the two germline ends. CDR1 is SGHRS and CDR2 is YFSETQ in the germline V gene. This CDR3 has 15 amino acids. This CDR3 is CASSLRSGSNQPQHF. The DNA for the CDR3 is TGCGCCAGCAGCTTGCGGTCGGGAAGCAATCAGCCCCAGCATTTT.

V gene TRBV19 combines with J gene TRBJ2-5; 11 bases match TRBD2. V shed 0 bases and J 7 bases; nucleotides not matched to a gene: 4. Germline CDR1 and CDR2: LNHDA and SQIVND (reference sequence). The length of the CDR3 is 15 residues. The CDR3 sequence is CASSIDSGRDRTQYF. The CDR3 DNA reads as TGTGCCAGTAGTATAGATAGCGGGAGGGACAGGACCCAGTACTTC.

This clone was seen a few times. V gene TRBV2 combines with J gene TRBJ1-5; TRBD1 is a possible D gene (5 bases). Trimming took 6 bases from V and 6 from J, leaving 12 bases between them. The CDR3 sequence is 13 residues long. The germline V gene has CDR1 SNHLY and CDR2 FYNNEI. For the CDR3, the DNA is TGTGCCAGCAGGAAGGAGGGGAGTCAGCCCCAGCATTTT. Amino acids: CASRKEGSQPQHF.

The rearrangement links TRBV7-8 to TRBJ2-1; 10 bases map to TRBD2. The germline gives CDR1 SGHVS, CDR2 FQNEAQ. J gave up 10 bases and V 6 bases, and 15 bases lay outside the gene matches. CDR3 size: 16 residues. DNA of the CDR3: TGTGCCAGCAGAAGTCGTCGGGCTAGCGGGAGCTGGGAGCAGTTCTTC. This codes for CASRSRRASGSWEQFF.

A single count supports this clone. The V and J genes are TRBV7-6 and TRBJ2-5; D remains ambiguous. The germline gives CDR1 SGHVS, CDR2 FNYEAQ. There are 13 residues in the CDR3. The ends were cut back, 1 base at V and 4 bases at J, with 7 bases in the middle. The DNA of the CDR3 is TGTGCCAGCAGCTTAGGAGGTCGAGAGACCCAGTACTTC. The encoded protein is CASSLGGRETQYF. Full variable domain (missing parts from reference TRBV7-6 and TRBJ2-5): GAGVSQSPRYKVTKRGQDVALRCDPISGHVSLYWYRQALGQGPEFLTYFNYEAQQDKSGLPNDRFSAERPEGSISTLTIQRTEQRDSAMYRCASSLGGRETQYFGPGTRLLVL.

The chain joins TRBV30 to TRBJ2-1, with D possibly TRBD2 on 6 matching bases. The CDR3 extends over 16 amino acids. The ends were cut back, 0 bases at V and 1 base at J, with 13 bases in the middle. The V gene's germline CDR1 is GTSNPN and CDR2 SVGIG (reference sequence). The CDR3 loop reads CAWSVLGTRSYNEQFF. CDR3 coding DNA: TGTGCCTGGAGTGTATTGGGGACTCGATCCTACAATGAGCAGTTCTTC.

The CDR3 is CASSYDGTGGGEQYF. In DNA, the CDR3 is TGTGCCAGCAGTTACGATGGGACAGGGGGCGGTGAGCAGTACTTC. The chain recombines TRBV6-5 with TRBJ2-7, with 12 nucleotides matching TRBD1. V shed 2 bases, J shed 7 bases, and the junction held 6 bases outside the gene matches. CDR1 and CDR2 from the germline V gene are MNHEY and SVGAGI. The CDR3 consists of 15 residues.

The chain uses TRBV30 and TRBJ2-7; tentatively, D is TRBD1 (5 bases). Germline assignment: CDR1 GTSNPN and CDR2 SVGIG (reference sequence). Trimming took off 0 bases at V and 4 bases at J, with 10 bases between the two ends. The length of the CDR3 is 13 residues. The CDR3 is CAWSVGVIYEQYF. DNA for the CDR3: TGTGCCTGGAGTGTAGGGGTAATTTACGAGCAGTACTTC.

This clone has just a few counts. The chain combines TRBV19 with TRBJ1-1; 7 bases align to TRBD1. This CDR3 is 15 amino acids long. Germline V gene sequence: CDR1 LNHDA, CDR2 SQIVND (reference sequence). Trimming cost V 7 bases and J 3 bases; bases outside gene matches: 11. CDR3 DNA sequence: TGTGCCAGTACCAGGAGACAGGGCGGGCACACTGAAGCTTTCTTT. Protein sequence: CASTRRQGGHTEAFF.

The chain joins TRBV11-2 to TRBJ2-7; D perhaps matches TRBD2 (7 bases). Trimming pared 2 bases from V and 4 bases from J, leaving 21 bases between. Germline CDR1 is SGHAT and CDR2 is FQNNGV. This CDR3 region has 17 residues. CDR3 DNA: TGTGCCAGCAGCTTATGGGTGGGGGCTAGCGGAAATTACGAGCAGTACTTC. It specifies CASSLWVGASGNYEQYF.

The chain joins TRBV6-5 to TRBJ2-3; D might be TRBD2 (5 bases). The germline V gene encodes CDR1 MNHEY and CDR2 SVGAGI. Trimming pared 5 bases from V and 2 bases from J, leaving 14 bases between. The CDR3 runs 15 residues. This CDR3 reads CASSAGEWFTDTQYF. CDR3 nucleotides: TGTGCCAGCAGTGCCGGGGAGTGGTTCACAGATACGCAGTATTTT.

CDR3: CASSFTSGATGELFF. The CDR3 nucleotides read TGCGCCAGCAGCTTTACTAGCGGGGCGACCGGGGAGCTGTTTTTT. The chain combines TRBV5-1 with TRBJ2-2; 10 nucleotides match TRBD2. The J segment lost 5 bases and the V segment lost 2 bases, leaving 3 bases of the junction unmatched. The CDR3 totals 15 residues. The germline V gene encodes CDR1 SGHRS and CDR2 YFSETQ.

This rearrangement joins TRBV7-2 to TRBJ1-5; 7 bases map to TRBD1. The CDR3 is 13 residues long. The junction had 7 bases not matched to a gene; V was cut back by 5 bases and J by 9 bases. CDR1 and CDR2 from the germline V gene are SGHTA and FQGNSA. The CDR3 sequence: CASSPEGGRPQHF. CDR3 in DNA: TGTGCCAGCAGCCCTGAAGGGGGCCGGCCCCAGCATTTT.

The chain carries TRBV5-1 and TRBJ2-3, with TRBD2 matching over 12 bases. The germline CDR1 and CDR2 sequences are SGHRS and YFSETQ. With 5 bases clipped from V and 0 bases from J, the junction kept 4 bases outside the gene matches. CDR3 length: 16 residues. In DNA, the CDR3 is TGCGCCAGCAGTCGGACTAGCGGGACTAGCACAGATACGCAGTATTTT. Translation gives CASSRTSGTSTDTQYF.

The rearrangement uses TRBV9 and TRBJ2-3, with TRBD2 matching over 12 bases. The CDR3 spans 16 residues. CDR1 is SGDLS, CDR2 YYNGEE, per germline. V dropped 4 bases and J dropped 3; count of bases not matched to a gene: 6. CDR3 protein: CASSKGTSGLTDTQYF. Here the CDR3 DNA reads TGTGCCAGCAGCAAAGGGACTAGCGGGCTAACAGATACGCAGTATTTT.

The chain uses TRBV5-5 and TRBJ1-5; a weak D match, TRBD1 (5 bases). The ends were cut back, 0 bases at V and 3 bases at J, with 10 bases in the middle. CDR1 and CDR2 from the germline V gene are SGHKS and YYEKEE (reference sequence). This CDR3 contains 15 residues. This CDR3 reads CASSLGDRANQPQHF. The CDR3 coding sequence is TGTGCCAGCAGCTTGGGTGACAGAGCCAATCAGCCCCAGCATTTT.